These 20 T cell receptor beta chains share one sample of origin, sequenced in a study of shared clonotypes between healthy human individuals. This table comes from immunoSEQ multiplex PCR, and its TCRdb copy is limited to in-frame clones, with some not included. The table lists about 1.1 million clones, about 84% of them singletons. Sequenced input: memory CD4+ T cells from PBMCs. Subset defined: CD45RA-negative fraction. The receptors here all came from a man between 18 and 35 years old in good health. Some clones in this sample may be carry-over from other donors' samples.

The chain has TRBV6-5 and TRBJ2-5, with D hard to call. There are 14 residues in the CDR3. Germline V gene lookup returns CDR1 MNHEY and CDR2 SVGAGI. Trimming removed 9 bases from V and 4 bases from J, with 18 bases in between. CDR3 nucleotides: TGTGCCAGTATGGGATCCCCTGACGGAGAGACCCAGTACTTC. This translates into CASMGSPDGETQYF.

This clone was seen more than once but under ten times. V gene TRBV28 combines with J gene TRBJ1-1; D not resolved. CDR1 is MDHEN and CDR2 is SYDVKM in the germline V gene. The CDR3 runs 14 residues. V gave up 6 bases and J gave up 8 bases, with 19 bases separating them. CDR3 DNA: TGTGCCAGCAGACAGCCGGGATCACCGAAGGAAGCTTTCTTT. This sequence encodes CASRQPGSPKEAFF.

To note about this clone: A read error may produce the germline difference seen at one junction end. CDR3 residues: CASSTSGSRDTQYF. CDR3 coding DNA: TGTGCCAGCAGTACTAGCGGGAGCAGAGATACGCAGTATTTT. This chain joins TRBV2 and TRBJ2-3, with 11 bases that match TRBD2. The CDR3 sequence is 14 residues long. Germline values: CDR1 SNHLY, CDR2 FYNNEI.

The chain uses TRBV5-1 and TRBJ2-3, with D tentatively TRBD2 (6 bases). CDR1 is SGHRS, CDR2 YFSETQ, per germline. Trimming took off 1 base at V and 9 bases at J, with 9 bases between the two ends. This CDR3 comprises 12 residues. The CDR3: CASSLIGGTQYF. CDR3 nucleotide sequence: TGCGCCAGCAGCTTGATCGGGGGAACGCAGTATTTT.

The V and J genes are TRBV15 and TRBJ1-5, with no clear D. Trimming pared 0 bases from V and 1 base from J, leaving 10 bases between. Germline V gives CDR1 LNHNV, CDR2 YYDKDF (reference sequence). This CDR3 region has 16 residues. The CDR3 sequence is CATSRDGLTSNQPQHF. In nucleotides, the CDR3 is TGTGCCACCAGCAGAGATGGATTGACGAGCAATCAGCCCCAGCATTTT.

The chain employs TRBV2 and TRBJ2-3, with D uncertain. The ends were cut back, 4 bases at V and 9 bases at J, with 14 bases in the middle. The CDR3 length is 13 residues. CDR1 SNHLY and CDR2 FYNNEI come from the germline V gene. CDR3 DNA sequence: TGTGCCAGCAGTGTTCAGGCCCCTGGGACGCAGTATTTT. As protein: CASSVQAPGTQYF.

This chain links TRBV7-8 with TRBJ1-5; 7 positions agree with TRBD1. Germline CDR1 SGHVS, CDR2 FQNEAQ. The V segment lost 0 bases and the J segment 11 bases; nucleotides outside the gene matches: 22. The CDR3 contains 19 residues. CDR3: CASSLAPGQLGVRFPAQHF. The DNA for the CDR3 is TGTGCCAGCAGCTTAGCGCCGGGACAGCTTGGTGTAAGGTTTCCGGCCCAGCATTTT.

This clone was seen only a few times. The same CDR3 also results from other DNA sequences found in this sample. The rearrangement joins TRBV6-5 to TRBJ1-1, with D tentatively TRBD1 (5 bases). Trimming left V 0 bases short and J 5 bases short, with 7 bases between. This CDR3 region has 13 residues. From germline, CDR1 is MNHEY and CDR2 SVGAGI. CDR3 sequence reads: CASSYSRGTEAFF. The CDR3, as DNA: TGTGCCAGCAGTTACTCGCGGGGGACTGAAGCTTTCTTT.

This clone occurred once. The rearrangement uses TRBV28 and TRBJ2-2, with TRBD2 matching over 7 bases. The ends lost 2 bases at V and 6 bases at J; junction bases unmatched: 9. CDR1 is MDHEN, CDR2 SYDVKM, per germline. The CDR3 has 16 amino acids. CDR3 amino acids: CASSLPEAGAAGELFF. The CDR3 bases are TGTGCCAGCAGTTTACCCGAGGCGGGAGCTGCCGGGGAGCTGTTTTTT. Combining the CDR3 with reference TRBV28 and TRBJ2-2 gives the whole variable domain DVKVTQSSRYLVKRTGEKVFLECVQDMDHENMFWYRQDPGLGLRLIYFSYDVKMKEKGDIPEGYSVSREKKERFSLILESASTNQTSMYLCASSLPEAGAAGELFFGEGSRLTVL.

The rearrangement links TRBV9 to TRBJ1-1, with D possibly being TRBD1 (6 bases). Germline CDR1 and CDR2: SGDLS and YYNGEE. V lost 4 bases and J 1 base, leaving 11 bases between the germline ends. CDR3 size: 14 residues. CDR3 bases: TGTGCCAGCAGCAAACAGGGTGGGAACACTGAAGCTTTCTTT. Its translation is CASSKQGGNTEAFF.

The V and J genes are TRBV7-9 and TRBJ1-1; D call uncertain. The CDR3 is 15 residues long. Germline assignment: CDR1 SEHNR and CDR2 FQNEAQ (reference sequence). V was cut by 0 bases and J by 3 bases, with 11 bases left in between. CDR3 sequence (DNA): TGTGCCAGCAGCTTAGCGGTGGCGAGTCACACTGAAGCTTTCTTT. Translating it yields CASSLAVASHTEAFF.

This clone occurred a few times. In the same sample, other DNA sequences code for this CDR3. The rearrangement uses TRBV29-1 and TRBJ1-1; unclear D gene. The ends were cut back, 4 bases at V and 1 base at J, with 4 bases in the middle. Germline-derived CDR1 and CDR2 are SQVTM and ANQGSEA. CDR3 length: 11 residues. This chain's CDR3 is CSVVRNTEAFF. The CDR3 nucleotides read TGCAGCGTTGTTAGGAACACTGAAGCTTTCTTT.

This sequence joins TRBV7-9 and TRBJ2-7; TRBD2 matches 9 bases. The CDR3 spans 18 residues. Germline CDR1 is SEHNR and CDR2 is FQNEAQ (reference sequence). After removal of 0 bases from V and 7 bases from J, the junction contained 16 bases not matched to a gene. CDR3 in amino acids: CASSLAPGAGGLRGEQYF. CDR3 DNA: TGTGCCAGCAGCTTAGCCCCGGGAGCGGGAGGCCTCAGGGGGGAGCAGTACTTC.

The chain combines TRBV4-2 with TRBJ2-3; TRBD1 agrees at 8 bases. The CDR3 runs to 15 residues. V gave up 0 bases and J gave up 7 bases; unmatched junction bases: 6. Germline-derived CDR1 and CDR2 are LGHNA and YNFKEQ. The CDR3 DNA follows: TGTGCCAGCAGCCAAGATTTACAGGGGGAGTATACGCAGTATTTT. This codes for CASSQDLQGEYTQYF.

This clone was detected only a few times. Other DNA sequences in the same sample also yield this CDR3. This chain links TRBV6-5 with TRBJ2-7; D gene uncertain. Trimming stripped 2 bases from V and 2 bases from J, with 7 bases between. There are 13 residues in the CDR3. Germline V gene sequence: CDR1 MNHEY, CDR2 SVGAGI. The CDR3 DNA is TGTGCCAGCAGTTACCCGGGTACCTACGAGCAGTACTTC. Amino acid sequence: CASSYPGTYEQYF.

The chain is built from TRBV27 and TRBJ1-5, with unresolved D. V was trimmed by 1 base and J by 2 bases, leaving 12 bases between them. CDR3 length: 16 amino acids. In germline, CDR1 is MNHEY, CDR2 SMNVEV (reference sequence). The CDR3 here is CASSLYGPGGNQPQHF. For the CDR3, the DNA is TGTGCCAGCAGTTTATATGGCCCTGGGGGCAATCAGCCCCAGCATTTT.

This chain joins TRBV5-1 and TRBJ1-2, with a tentative D call TRBD1 (5 bases). Germline CDR1 SGHRS, CDR2 YFSETQ. The CDR3 sequence is 13 residues long. Trimming removed 3 bases from V and 4 bases from J, with 10 bases in between. As DNA, the CDR3 is TGCGCCAGCAGCTCACCGGGGACCTATGGCTACACCTTC. This codes for CASSSPGTYGYTF.

The genes are TRBV7-6 and TRBJ1-1, with D perhaps matching TRBD1 (5 bases). This CDR3 has 15 amino acids. V was clipped by 5 bases and J by 0 bases, with 13 bases between them. From germline, CDR1 is SGHVS and CDR2 FNYEAQ. DNA of the CDR3: TGTGCCAGCAGCCCACAGGTCCGGGTGAACACTGAAGCTTTCTTT. This translates into CASSPQVRVNTEAFF. The full variable domain, rest sourced from reference TRBV7-6 and TRBJ1-1, is GAGVSQSPRYKVTKRGQDVALRCDPISGHVSLYWYRQALGQGPEFLTYFNYEAQQDKSGLPNDRFSAERPEGSISTLTIQRTEQRDSAMYRCASSPQVRVNTEAFFGQGTRLTVV.

This chain joins TRBV4-1 and TRBJ2-7; 9 nucleotides line up with TRBD1. The V gene end was trimmed by 6 bases and the J gene end by 5 bases; junction bases not matched to a gene: 17. Germline CDR1 MGHRA, CDR2 YSYEKL. The CDR3 runs to 17 residues. CDR3 sequence: CASSRIGTGSRFNEQYF. CDR3 nucleotide sequence: TGCGCCAGCAGTCGTATCGGGACAGGGAGCCGGTTCAACGAGCAGTACTTC.

The V and J genes are TRBV27 and TRBJ2-1, with TRBD2 matching over 11 bases. The CDR3 extends over 15 amino acids. J was trimmed by 4 bases and V by 3 bases; bases with no gene match: 2. Germline V gives CDR1 MNHEY, CDR2 SMNVEV (reference sequence). CDR3 bases: TGTGCCAGCAGTTTGACTAGCGGGAATTACAATGAGCAGTTCTTC. It codes for CASSLTSGNYNEQFF.